This TCR beta chain was sequenced for a study of T cell clusters in autoimmune cytopenias. Study at large: Healthy control donors averaged about 50 years of age, with a median of roughly 64 years. General observations from the study: Primary autoimmune cytopenia patients appeared to lack physiological T cell clusters present in healthy donors.

TRB was amplified from 250 ng of peripheral blood genomic DNA per sample. One tube held mixed TRB-A and TRB-B primer pools for touch-down PCR. TCRdb re-called the multiplex PCR reads, yielding one record per CDR3 amino acid sequence without DNA. The sample data list about 5,000 distinct CDR3 sequences. To note about this clonotype: Its antigen remains unknown.

CDR3 length equals 19 residues. Germline CDR1 is MNHEY and CDR2 is SVGEGT. These same records also appear under a second study, on T cell repertoires in aging, cancer and after chemotherapy. Per that study: Donors were grouped into six age bands spanning 30 or younger through 70 or older. Median generation probability rose over the chemotherapy interval in each cancer cohort, suggesting rebound thymic output.

The sequencing input was peripheral blood. The TCR comes from a human donor in good health. This sequence joins TRBV6-2 or TRBV6-3 and TRBJ2-4; TCRdb reports TRBD2, a call that lacks DNA to check it against. The CDR3 spells CASSALGRTDYITKNIQYF.